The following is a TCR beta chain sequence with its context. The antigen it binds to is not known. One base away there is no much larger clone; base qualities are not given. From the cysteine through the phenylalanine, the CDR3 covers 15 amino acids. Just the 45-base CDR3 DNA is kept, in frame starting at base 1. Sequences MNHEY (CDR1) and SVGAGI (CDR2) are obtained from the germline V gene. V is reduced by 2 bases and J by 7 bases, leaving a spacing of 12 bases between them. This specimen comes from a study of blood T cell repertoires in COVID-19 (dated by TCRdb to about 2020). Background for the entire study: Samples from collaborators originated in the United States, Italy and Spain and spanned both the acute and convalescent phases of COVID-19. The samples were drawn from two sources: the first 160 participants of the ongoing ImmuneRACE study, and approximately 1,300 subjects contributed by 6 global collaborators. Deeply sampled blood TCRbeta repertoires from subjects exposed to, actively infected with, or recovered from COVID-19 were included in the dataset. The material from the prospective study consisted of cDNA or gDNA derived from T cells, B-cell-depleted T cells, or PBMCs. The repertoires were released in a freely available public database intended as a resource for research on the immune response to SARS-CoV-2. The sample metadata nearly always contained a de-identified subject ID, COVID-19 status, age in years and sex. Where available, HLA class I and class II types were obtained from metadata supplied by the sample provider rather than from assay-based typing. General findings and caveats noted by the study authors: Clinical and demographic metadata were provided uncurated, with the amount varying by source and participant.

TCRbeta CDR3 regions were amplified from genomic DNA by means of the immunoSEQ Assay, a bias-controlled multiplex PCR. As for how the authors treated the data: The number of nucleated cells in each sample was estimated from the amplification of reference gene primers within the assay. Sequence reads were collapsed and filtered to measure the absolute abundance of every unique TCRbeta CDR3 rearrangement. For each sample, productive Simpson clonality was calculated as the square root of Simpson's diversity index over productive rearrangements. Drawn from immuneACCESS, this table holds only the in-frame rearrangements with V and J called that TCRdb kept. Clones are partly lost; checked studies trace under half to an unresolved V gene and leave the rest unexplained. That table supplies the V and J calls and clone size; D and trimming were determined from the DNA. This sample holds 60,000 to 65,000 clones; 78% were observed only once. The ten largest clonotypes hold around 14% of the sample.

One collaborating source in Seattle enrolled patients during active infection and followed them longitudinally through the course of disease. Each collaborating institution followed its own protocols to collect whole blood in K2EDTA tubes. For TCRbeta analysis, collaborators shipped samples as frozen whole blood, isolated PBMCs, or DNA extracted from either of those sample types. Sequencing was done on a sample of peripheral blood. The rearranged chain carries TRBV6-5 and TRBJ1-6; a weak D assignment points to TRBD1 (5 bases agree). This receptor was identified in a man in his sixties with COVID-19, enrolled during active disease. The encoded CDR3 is CASSYHGGGNSPLHF. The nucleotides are TGTGCCAGCAGTTACCACGGGGGAGGAAATTCACCCCTCCACTTT.